This T cell receptor beta chain was captured in a study of blood T cell repertoires in COVID-19. Background on the study: Sites across the United States, Italy and Spain contributed samples from acute and convalescent COVID-19. T cells, B-cell-depleted T cells, or PBMCs supplied cDNA or gDNA.

The CDR3 is made up of 14 amino acids. Trimming stripped 3 bases from V and 2 bases from J, with 10 bases between. Germline assignment: CDR1 MDHEN and CDR2 SYDVKM. Original methodology: Cell counts per sample came from amplifying reference gene primers. Repertoires were generated with immunoSEQ multiplex PCR, while TCRdb's copy carries only in-frame clones and drops some. V, J and clone size were drawn from that table, and D and trimming were deduced from the DNA. The table includes 90,000 to 120,000 clones, 91% detected once. This receptor was identified in a human donor in a cohort sampled during active COVID-19. Sequencing was done on a sample of peripheral blood. The V and J genes are TRBV28 and TRBJ2-5; D might be TRBD1 (5 bases). The CDR3, as DNA: TGTGCCAGCAGTTTTGTAGGGGAACAAGAGACCCAGTACTTC. Its translation: CASSFVGEQETQYF.